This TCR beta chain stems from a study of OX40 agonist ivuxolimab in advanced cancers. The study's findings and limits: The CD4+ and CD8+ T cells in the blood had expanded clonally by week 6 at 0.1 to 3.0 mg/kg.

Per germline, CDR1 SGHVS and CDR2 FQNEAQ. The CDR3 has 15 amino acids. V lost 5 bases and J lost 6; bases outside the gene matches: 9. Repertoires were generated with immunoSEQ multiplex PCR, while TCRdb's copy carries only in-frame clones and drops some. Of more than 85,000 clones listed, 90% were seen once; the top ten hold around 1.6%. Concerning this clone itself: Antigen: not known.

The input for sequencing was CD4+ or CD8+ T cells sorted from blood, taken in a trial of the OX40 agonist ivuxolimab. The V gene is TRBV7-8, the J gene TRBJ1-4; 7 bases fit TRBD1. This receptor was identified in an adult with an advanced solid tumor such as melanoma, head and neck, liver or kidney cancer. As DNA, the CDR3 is TGTGCCAGCAGCGCGCGGGAGGGGGCGGATGAAAAACTGTTTTTT. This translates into CASSAREGADEKLFF.